The source of this T cell receptor (beta chain) is a study of T cell changes during pregnancy in multiple sclerosis. The CDR3 has 15 amino acids. Germline V gene data show CDR1 as SGHNT and CDR2 as YYREEE (reference sequence). V dropped 1 base and J dropped 7 bases, with 12 bases sitting between them. The repertoire was sequenced with immunoSEQ multiplex PCR; TCRdb's copy has only in-frame clones and lacks some. Of 35,000 to 45,000 clones in the sample, around nine tenths were seen once. This sequence was found in a female donor with multiple sclerosis, enrolled in a pregnancy study. The V gene is TRBV5-4, the J gene TRBJ1-6; perhaps TRBD1 as D (5 bases). The specimen was CD4+ T cells from peripheral blood mononuclear cells, collected after pregnancy. CDR3 loop: CASSLRGLVNSPLHF. In DNA form, the CDR3 reads TGTGCCAGCAGCTTGCGGGGGTTAGTGAATTCACCCCTCCACTTT.